A single sample is the source of the 17 T cell receptor beta chains below, sequenced in a study of CD8+CD57+ T cells in acquired aplastic anemia. CDR3 and TCR beta VDJ profiling relied on a genomic DNA template. A single record per CDR3 protein comes from TCRdb applying MiXCR to the reads. This sample carries 180,000 or so distinct CDR3 sequences, around 48% of them seen once, and the ten largest clones take 1.1%. Previously, flow cytometry had revealed CD8+CD57+ cell expansion in the patients chosen for sequencing. Specimen: sorted CD4+, CD8+, or CD8+CD57+ T cells (not recorded which) from PBMCs. The receptor source for this set is a human donor with aplastic anemia.

This clonotype was recorded once. The CDR3 end shows no conserved phenylalanine or tryptophan, and so a read error is likely. This chain connects TRBV12-3 or TRBV12-4 to TRBJ2-6; TRBD2 matches 13 bases. With 4 bases clipped from V and 1 base from J, the junction kept 7 bases outside the gene matches. The CDR3 is made up of 19 amino acids. CDR3 region: CASSSELAGGQSGANVLTL. The CDR3 bases are TGTGCCAGCAGTTCAGAACTAGCGGGGGGGCAATCTGGGGCCAACGTCCTGACTCTC.

The V call is TRBV7-8, the J call TRBJ2-5; D may be TRBD2 (6 bases). The V gene lost 7 bases and the J gene lost 1 base, with 16 bases spanning the gap. The CDR3 covers 15 residues. CDR1 and CDR2 (germline): SGHVS, FQNEAQ. The CDR3, as DNA: TGTGCCAGCACCCTCTCGGGAGCGGTCCAAGAGACCCAGTACTTC. Its translation: CASTLSGAVQETQYF.

This clonotype came up many times. The chain links TRBV5-1 to TRBJ1-1, with TRBD1 matching 7 bases. CDR3 size: 16 residues. V lost 0 bases and J lost 4; bases outside the gene matches: 9. Germline CDR1 is SGHRS and CDR2 is YFSETQ. CDR3 bases: TGCGCCAGCAGCTTGGACAGGGGCTTTCGGGTCACTGAAGCTTTCTTT. Protein sequence: CASSLDRGFRVTEAFF. The full variable domain, with the rest looked up from reference TRBV5-1 and TRBJ1-1, is KAGVTQTPRYLIKTRGQQVTLSCSPISGHRSVSWYQQTPGQGLQFLFEYFSETQRNKGNFPGRFSGRQFSNSRSEMNVSTLELGDSALYLCASSLDRGFRVTEAFFGQGTRLTVV.

This rearrangement joins TRBV10-1 to TRBJ2-4, with D tentatively TRBD2 (5 bases). This CDR3 comprises 13 residues. Germline-derived CDR1 and CDR2 are WNHNN and SYGVQD (reference sequence). V lost 0 bases, J lost 8 bases, and 8 bases lay in between. The CDR3 nucleotides read TGCGCCAGCAGTGAGTCGACGCGGGACATTCAGTACTTC. Its protein is CASSESTRDIQYF.

The chain links TRBV14 to TRBJ2-1; the match to TRBD1 covers 8 bases. The CDR3 spans 16 residues. CDR1 is SGHDN and CDR2 is FVKESK in the germline V gene. V lost 2 bases and J lost 6; bases outside the gene matches: 9. The CDR3 nucleotides read TGTGCCAGCAGCCAATTCTCAGGGGGCGACCGCAATGAGCAGTTCTTC. Its protein is CASSQFSGGDRNEQFF. Using reference TRBV14 and TRBJ2-1 for the parts outside the CDR3, the full variable domain is EAGVTQFPSHSVIEKGQTVTLRCDPISGHDNLYWYRRVMGKEIKFLLHFVKESKQDESGMPNNRFLAERTGGTYSTLKVQPAELEDSGVYFCASSQFSGGDRNEQFFGPGTRLTVL.

This clonotype came up many times. V gene TRBV24-1 combines with J gene TRBJ2-1; D gene unclear. V shed 5 bases and J shed 4 bases, with 2 bases lying between them. The germline V gene has CDR1 KGHDR and CDR2 SFDVKD. The CDR3 contains 11 residues. CDR3 DNA: TGTGCCACCAGTGCATACAATGAGCAGTTCTTC. Translation gives CATSAYNEQFF.

V usage is TRBV30 and J usage is TRBJ1-6, with a weak D call TRBD1 (6 bases). With 1 base removed from V and 11 bases from J, the gap between germline ends came to 18 bases. From germline, CDR1 is GTSNPN and CDR2 SVGIG (reference sequence). This CDR3 region has 15 residues. The CDR3 DNA is TGTGCCTGGAGTGCGCGCGACAGGAGAGTGGCACCCCTCCACTTT. Translated, it gives CAWSARDRRVAPLHF.

The chain joins TRBV2 to TRBJ2-2; 12 bases align to TRBD1. J lost 7 bases, V lost 4 bases, and 4 bases had no gene match. The germline gives CDR1 SNHLY, CDR2 FYNNEI. The CDR3 covers 15 residues. The CDR3 DNA is TGTGCCAGCAGTGTAAGGGACAGGGGGCGCGGGGAGCTGTTTTTT. This sequence encodes CASSVRDRGRGELFF.

This clonotype came up many times. The J gene is TRBJ2-2, the V gene TRBV20-1, with 11 bases identical to TRBD1. After removal of 5 bases from V and 6 bases from J, the junction contained 5 bases not matched to a gene. The CDR3 is made up of 14 amino acids. Per germline, CDR1 DFQATT and CDR2 SNEGSKA (reference sequence). CDR3 DNA: TGCAGTGCTCGCGGACAGGGGGCGGCCGGGGAGCTGTTTTTT. Its protein product is CSARGQGAAGELFF.

There are many counts of this clonotype. The rearrangement joins TRBV2 to TRBJ1-2; D unresolved. In germline, CDR1 is SNHLY, CDR2 FYNNEI. The CDR3 length is 12 residues. Between the trimmed V and J ends, which lost 6 bases and 3 bases, there was a span of 8 bases. Here the CDR3 reads CASRPTDYGYTF. The CDR3 coding sequence is TGTGCCAGCAGGCCCACAGACTATGGCTACACCTTC.

This clonotype was detected a few times. V gene TRBV20-1 combines with J gene TRBJ2-1; 10 positions agree with TRBD1. CDR1 is DFQATT, CDR2 SNEGSKA, per germline (reference sequence). Unmatched junction bases numbered 1, after V lost 5 bases and J lost 3 bases. The CDR3 covers 13 residues. In DNA, the CDR3 is TGCAGTGCTGGGACAGGGGACTACAATGAGCAGTTCTTC. It translates to CSAGTGDYNEQFF.

As to this clonotype: A much larger clone sits a single nucleotide away, making a read error possible. The chain carries TRBV5-4 and TRBJ1-3; tentative D call: TRBD1 (5 bases). The CDR3 contains 13 residues. With 2 bases removed from V and 8 bases from J, the gap between germline ends came to 11 bases. Germline V gene data show CDR1 as SGHNT and CDR2 as YYREEE (reference sequence). The CDR3 nucleotides read TGTGCCAGCAGCTTACAGGAGGCTGACACCATATATTTT. It encodes CASSLQEADTIYF.

CDR3 in amino acids: CSARKGAGGNEQFF. CDR3 coding DNA: TGCAGTGCTAGGAAGGGGGCAGGGGGCAATGAGCAGTTCTTC. This chain uses TRBV20-1 with TRBJ2-1; TRBD1 matches at 7 bases. The CDR3 length is 14 residues. Germline values: CDR1 DFQATT, CDR2 SNEGSKA (reference sequence). Germline trimming cut 3 bases from V and 6 bases from J; bases unmatched to any gene: 8.

The genes are TRBV2 and TRBJ2-7; the match to TRBD2 covers 11 bases. Germline CDR1 is SNHLY and CDR2 is FYNNEI. The CDR3 is 13 amino acids. Losses at the gene ends were 4 bases for V and 6 bases for J; bases not matched to a gene: 2. The CDR3 here is CASSVLAGGEQYF. CDR3 nucleotide sequence: TGTGCCAGCAGTGTTCTAGCGGGGGGCGAGCAGTACTTC.

This clonotype has at least ten counts. The J gene is TRBJ2-3, the V gene TRBV13, with 9 bases identical to TRBD2. The CDR3 extends over 19 amino acids. The germline CDR1 and CDR2 sequences are PRHDT and FYEKMQ (reference sequence). Trimming cost V 5 bases and J 2 bases; bases outside gene matches: 17. CDR3 DNA sequence: TGTGCCAGCAGCCCGACCCCGGTTAGGCTAGCGGGGACCACAGATACGCAGTATTTT. Translated, it gives CASSPTPVRLAGTTDTQYF.

V usage is TRBV29-1 and J usage is TRBJ2-7; D uncertain. Germline V lookup: CDR1 SQVTM, CDR2 ANQGSEA. V dropped 4 bases and J dropped 3 bases, with 10 bases sitting between them. The CDR3 is 12 amino acids. The CDR3 is CSVATQIYEQYF. CDR3 nucleotide sequence: TGCAGCGTTGCCACCCAAATCTACGAGCAGTACTTC.

This clonotype was observed a few times. The CDR3 DNA is TGTGCCAGCAGTCCCCCGGGGGGCACTGAAGCTTTCTTT. Protein product: CASSPPGGTEAFF. J is TRBJ1-1 and V is TRBV7-9; D possibly corresponds to TRBD1 (5 bases). Germline assignment: CDR1 SEHNR and CDR2 FQNEAQ (reference sequence). CDR3 size: 13 residues. Trimming cost V 6 bases and J 4 bases, with 12 bases left between them.